What follows is one T cell receptor (beta chain) and its context. These data are taken from a study of cytomegalovirus exposure and HLA in healthy donors. For the study at large: HLA-typed donors contributed some 83 million unique TCRs, which were held in an early data release.

CDR1 is SGHRS and CDR2 is YFSETQ in the germline V gene. The CDR3 runs 13 residues. V lost 0 bases and J 6 bases, leaving 9 bases between the germline ends. The PCR was carried out with 60 Vbeta primers and 13 Jbeta primers. Here immunoSEQ multiplex PCR was the method, and the copy in TCRdb shows in-frame clones only, minus some. Found here are some 140,000 clones, roughly 80% of them singletons; the top ten hold about 4%. This sequence was found in a woman aged 40 to 50 in good health and CMV-seronegative. Sequencing was carried out using PBMCs. The rearrangement joins TRBV5-1 to TRBJ1-2, with D hard to call. The CDR3 DNA reads as TGCGCCAGCAGCTTGGGAACGGGGAATGGCTACACCTTC. Its protein is CASSLGTGNGYTF.